These T cell receptor beta chains were read from a single sample in a study of cytomegalovirus exposure and HLA in healthy donors. Sequencing was performed with immunoSEQ multiplex PCR; in TCRdb, only in-frame clones are kept and a portion is missing. The sample consists of approximately 140,000 clones, 70% to 75% of them appearing once. The sample comprised PBMCs. These TCRs come from a human donor in good health. CDR3s leave out the opening cysteine and the closing phenylalanine or tryptophan. Fields, in order: V gene, J gene, clone size, CDR3 protein. Part of the rows lack a size; the others show once, few, many or a class for expanded clones.

>TRBV19|TRBJ2-5|NA
ASMGARETQY
>TRBV12-5|TRBJ2-2|few
ASGSPPWELF
>TRBV5-6|TRBJ1-6|few
ASSLYRGNSPLH
>TRBV2|TRBJ1-1|once
ASIPRDTEAF
>TRBV4-1|TRBJ1-5|NA
ASSQGQGVNQPQH
>TRBV29-1|TRBJ1-3|NA
SVGSASGNTIY
>TRBV6-1|TRBJ2-7|NA
ASSSGGSYEQY
>TRBV19|TRBJ2-3|NA
AKSSGGPVGTDTQY
>TRBV4-1|TRBJ2-5|NA
ASSRDPGLAGLETQY
>TRBV19|TRBJ1-5|once
ASSNRAPEDQPQH
>TRBV6-1|TRBJ2-1|NA
ASRTGPYNEQF
>TRBV7-9|TRBJ2-7|NA
ASSRVGGRSSYEQY
>TRBV5-1|TRBJ2-3|NA
ASSLAGTGTDTQY
>TRBV5-1|TRBJ2-1|NA
ASSLAGNEQF
>TRBV10-2|TRBJ2-5|NA
ASSAELAGVETQY
>TRBV28|TRBJ1-4|NA
ASSPSGTGYEKLF
>TRBV27|TRBJ1-6|NA
ASSLGQGSYNSPLH
>TRBV11-2|TRBJ2-3|NA
ASSSDRGRTDTQY
>TRBV11-3|TRBJ2-3|NA
ASSLQTGQTDTQY
>TRBV13|TRBJ1-4|NA
ASSLGQGAWSNEKLF
>TRBV30|TRBJ1-2|NA
AWNRDIEGYT
>TRBV5-1|TRBJ2-1|NA
ASSISGSLVPRNEQF
>TRBV28|TRBJ1-1|NA
ASRSGGTFTEAF
>TRBV12-5|TRBJ1-5|once
ASVLGGSNQPQH
>TRBV19|TRBJ1-3|NA
ASSIQGNTIY
>TRBV5-6|TRBJ1-5|NA
ASSLARDRIQPQH
>TRBV27|TRBJ2-1|few
ASNPGLGYNEQF
>TRBV7-9|TRBJ2-2|NA
ASSPWTGHRNTGELF
>TRBV5-4|TRBJ1-3|NA
ASSLGYPGGHNTIY
>TRBV6-5|NA|NA
ASSSRLAGDYEQY
>TRBV4-1|TRBJ2-2|NA
ASSQVSVSGPIGELF
>TRBV13|TRBJ1-2|few
ASSWIGQGDYGYT
>TRBV9|TRBJ1-1|once
ASSVGGSTEAF
>TRBV4-2|TRBJ2-1|NA
ASSQVRGGQQF
>TRBV6-6|TRBJ2-3|NA
ASSHNVYTQY
>TRBV7-9|TRBJ2-7|NA
ASSSLAGFSYEQY
>TRBV2|TRBJ2-7|NA
ARANLSGEQY
>TRBV15|TRBJ1-5|NA
ATSRGQGDQPQH
>TRBV6-5|TRBJ1-1|NA
ASSAPNPGKAF
>TRBV4-1|TRBJ2-5|NA
ASSERSGLAGVFQETQY